Below, 3 T cell receptor beta chains from the same sample are listed, as sequenced in a study of OX40 agonist ivuxolimab in advanced cancers. Measured with immunoSEQ multiplex PCR; TCRdb has only the in-frame clones, and not every one. This table has 60,000 to 65,000 clones, around 90% appearing once. The source was CD4+ or CD8+ T cells sorted from blood, collected in a trial of the OX40 agonist ivuxolimab. These receptors all stem from an adult with an advanced solid tumor such as melanoma, head and neck, liver or kidney cancer.

The chain joins TRBV28 to TRBJ2-4, with a weak D call TRBD2 (5 bases). Germline V lookup: CDR1 MDHEN, CDR2 SYDVKM. The CDR3 is made up of 16 amino acids. Trimming pared 5 bases from V and 0 bases from J, leaving 14 bases between. The CDR3 nucleotides read TGTGCCAGCAGTGCCGGGGTGGCAATAGCCAAAAACATTCAGTACTTC. Its translation: CASSAGVAIAKNIQYF. Variable domain in full (rest from reference TRBV28 and TRBJ2-4): DVKVTQSSRYLVKRTGEKVFLECVQDMDHENMFWYRQDPGLGLRLIYFSYDVKMKEKGDIPEGYSVSREKKERFSLILESASTNQTSMYLCASSAGVAIAKNIQYFGAGTRLSVL.

The chain uses TRBV6-5 and TRBJ1-2; D is uncertain. CDR1 MNHEY and CDR2 SVGAGI come from the germline V gene. The CDR3 consists of 14 residues. V was trimmed by 0 bases and J by 2 bases, leaving 7 bases between them. The CDR3 is CASSYSATNYGYTF. The CDR3 coding sequence is TGTGCCAGCAGTTACTCGGCCACCAACTATGGCTACACCTTC.

A single count supports this clone. The V and J genes are TRBV2 and TRBJ2-1; 9 bases match TRBD2. From germline, CDR1 is SNHLY and CDR2 FYNNEI. The trim removed 5 bases at V and 8 bases at J, leaving 16 bases unmatched. The CDR3 loop spans 17 amino acids. The CDR3 bases are TGTGCCAGCAGTTATCCTCTGCCCCGAAGCGGGAGGCATGAGCAGTTCTTC. Amino acid sequence: CASSYPLPRSGRHEQFF.